The 5 T cell receptor beta chains listed next were all sequenced from one sample in a study of cytomegalovirus exposure and HLA in healthy donors (dated by TCRdb to about 2017). Libraries were prepared through the immunoSEQ multiplex PCR assay. A mixture of 60 forward primers for TCR Vbeta segments and 13 reverse primers for TCR Jbeta segments was used in the multiplex PCR. In its TCRdb copy, this immuneACCESS table keeps in-frame sequences only and misses some clones. Where compared with another copy, unresolved V genes explain less than half of these, and the others have no known cause. For this sample the table gives some 150,000 clones, of which about 80% were detected only once. The top ten clones comprise 1.9% of the sample. Sequenced material: PBMCs. Receptors originate from a woman aged 40 to 49 in good health and CMV-seronegative.

The gene calls are TRBV7-9 and TRBJ2-1; 11 nucleotides align to TRBD1. V gave up 6 bases and J gave up 3 bases; unmatched junction bases: 4. CDR1 is SEHNR and CDR2 is FQNEAQ in the germline V gene (reference sequence). The CDR3 extends over 15 amino acids. The CDR3 nucleotides read TGTGCCAGCAGTCAGGGACAGGGGGGCTACAATGAGCAGTTCTTC. Residues: CASSQGQGGYNEQFF.

This clone was found once. The chain combines TRBV10-1 with TRBJ1-2; no clear D. V was pared by 3 bases and J by 0 bases, with 5 bases between. The CDR3 is 13 residues long. Germline lookup yields CDR1 WNHNN and CDR2 SYGVQD (reference sequence). CDR3 in amino acids: CASSDRPNYGYTF. Written as DNA, the CDR3 is TGCGCCAGCAGTGACAGGCCTAACTATGGCTACACCTTC.

Worth noting for this clone: Relative to the germline gene, one junction end is altered; a read error may explain this. The identical CDR3 is also encoded by other nucleotide sequences in the sample. The V call is TRBV7-2, the J call TRBJ2-2, with D hard to call. The germline gives CDR1 SGHTA, CDR2 FQGNSA. The CDR3 contains 13 residues. The CDR3 protein is CASSFMNTGELFF. CDR3 coding DNA: TGCGCCAGCAGCTTCATGAACACCGGGGAGCTGTTTTTT.

The chain has TRBV28 and TRBJ2-1; 7 bases align to TRBD2. Trimming cost V 7 bases and J 5 bases; bases outside gene matches: 20. Germline CDR1 MDHEN, CDR2 SYDVKM. The CDR3 runs 18 residues. CDR3: CASTTYWERGAQHNEQFF. The CDR3 DNA sequence: TGTGCCAGCACAACCTATTGGGAGCGGGGAGCACAGCACAATGAGCAGTTCTTC.

V usage is TRBV28 and J usage is TRBJ1-1; no clear D. V shed 6 bases and J shed 4 bases, with 12 bases lying between them. Germline CDR1 is MDHEN and CDR2 is SYDVKM. CDR3 length: 13 residues. CDR3 bases: TGTGCCAGCAGACTACTCCGGAGCACTGAAGCTTTCTTT. Amino acid sequence: CASRLLRSTEAFF.